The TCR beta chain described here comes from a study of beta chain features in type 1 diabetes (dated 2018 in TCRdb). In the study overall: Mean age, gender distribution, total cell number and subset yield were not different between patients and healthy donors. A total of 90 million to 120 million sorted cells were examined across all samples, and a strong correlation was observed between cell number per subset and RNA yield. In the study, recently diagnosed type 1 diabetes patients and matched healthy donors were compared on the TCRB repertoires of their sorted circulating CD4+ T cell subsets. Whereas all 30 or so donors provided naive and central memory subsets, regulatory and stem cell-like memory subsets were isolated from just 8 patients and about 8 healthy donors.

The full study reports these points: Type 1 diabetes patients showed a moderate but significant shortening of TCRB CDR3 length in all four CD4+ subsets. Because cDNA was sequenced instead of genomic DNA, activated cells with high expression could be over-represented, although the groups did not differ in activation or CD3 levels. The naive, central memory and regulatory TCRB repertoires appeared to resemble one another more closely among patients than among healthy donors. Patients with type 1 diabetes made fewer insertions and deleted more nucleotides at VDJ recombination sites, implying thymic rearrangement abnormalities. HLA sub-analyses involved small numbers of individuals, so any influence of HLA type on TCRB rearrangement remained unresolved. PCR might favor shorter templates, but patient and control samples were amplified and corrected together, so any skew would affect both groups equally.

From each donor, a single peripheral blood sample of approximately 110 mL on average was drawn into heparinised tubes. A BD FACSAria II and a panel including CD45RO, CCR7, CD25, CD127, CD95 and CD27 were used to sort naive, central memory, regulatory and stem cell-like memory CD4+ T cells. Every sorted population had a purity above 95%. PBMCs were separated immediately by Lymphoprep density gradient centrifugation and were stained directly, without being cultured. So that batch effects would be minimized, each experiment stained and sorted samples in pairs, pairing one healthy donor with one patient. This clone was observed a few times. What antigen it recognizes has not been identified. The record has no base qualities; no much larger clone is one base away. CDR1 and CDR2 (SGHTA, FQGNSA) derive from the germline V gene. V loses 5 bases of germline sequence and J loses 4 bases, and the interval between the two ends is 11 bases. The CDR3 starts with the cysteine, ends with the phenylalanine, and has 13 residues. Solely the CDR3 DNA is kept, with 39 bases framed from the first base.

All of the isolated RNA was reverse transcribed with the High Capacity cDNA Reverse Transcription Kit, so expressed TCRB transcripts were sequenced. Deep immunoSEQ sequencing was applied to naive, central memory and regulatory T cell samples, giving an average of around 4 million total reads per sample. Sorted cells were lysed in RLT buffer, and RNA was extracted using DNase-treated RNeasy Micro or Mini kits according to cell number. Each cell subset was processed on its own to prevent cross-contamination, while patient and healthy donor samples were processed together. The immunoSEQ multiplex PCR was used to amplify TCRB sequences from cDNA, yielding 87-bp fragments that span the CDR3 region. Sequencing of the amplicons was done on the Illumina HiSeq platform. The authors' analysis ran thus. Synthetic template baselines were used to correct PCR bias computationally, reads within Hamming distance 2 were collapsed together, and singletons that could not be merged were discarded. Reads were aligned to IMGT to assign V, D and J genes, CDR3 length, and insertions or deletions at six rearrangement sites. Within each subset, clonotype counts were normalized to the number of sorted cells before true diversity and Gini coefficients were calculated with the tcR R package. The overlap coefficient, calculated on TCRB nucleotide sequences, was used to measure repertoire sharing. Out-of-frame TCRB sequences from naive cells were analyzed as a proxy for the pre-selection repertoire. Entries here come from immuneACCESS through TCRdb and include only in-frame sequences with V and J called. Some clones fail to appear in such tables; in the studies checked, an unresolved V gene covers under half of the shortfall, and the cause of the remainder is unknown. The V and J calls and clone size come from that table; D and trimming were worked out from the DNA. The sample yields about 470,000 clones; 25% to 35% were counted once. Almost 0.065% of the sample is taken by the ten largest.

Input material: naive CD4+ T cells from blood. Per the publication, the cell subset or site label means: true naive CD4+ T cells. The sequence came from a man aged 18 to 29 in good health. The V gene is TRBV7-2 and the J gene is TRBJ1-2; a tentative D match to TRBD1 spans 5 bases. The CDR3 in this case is CASSRPGVYGYTF. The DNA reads TGTGCCAGCAGCCGCCCGGGGGTCTATGGCTACACCTTC. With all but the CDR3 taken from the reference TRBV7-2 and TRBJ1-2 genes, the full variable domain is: GAGVSQSPSNKVTEKGKDVELRCDPISGHTALYWYRQSLGQGLEFLIYFQGNSAPDKSGLPSDRFSAERTGGSVSTLTIQRTQQEDSAVYLCASSRPGVYGYTFGSGTRLTVV.